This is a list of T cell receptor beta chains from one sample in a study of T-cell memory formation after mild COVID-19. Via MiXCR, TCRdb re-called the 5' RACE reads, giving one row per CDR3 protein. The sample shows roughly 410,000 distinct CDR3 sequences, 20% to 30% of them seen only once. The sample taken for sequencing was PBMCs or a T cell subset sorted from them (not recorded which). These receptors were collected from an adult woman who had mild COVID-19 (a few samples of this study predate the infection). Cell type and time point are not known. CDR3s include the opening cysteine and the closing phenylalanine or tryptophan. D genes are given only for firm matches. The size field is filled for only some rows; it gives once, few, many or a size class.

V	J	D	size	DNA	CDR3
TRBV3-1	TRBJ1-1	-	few	TGTGCCAGCAGCCCCCTAGGACCAGGAAACACTGAAGCTTTCTTT	CASSPLGPGNTEAFF
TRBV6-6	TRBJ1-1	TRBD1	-	TGTGCCAGCAGATCACGACAGGGGCGCGGGGACACTGAAGCTTTCTTT	CASRSRQGRGDTEAFF
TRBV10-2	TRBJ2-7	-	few	TGCGCCAGCAGAGTAGGGACTGGAGCGGAGCAGTACTTC	CASRVGTGAEQYF
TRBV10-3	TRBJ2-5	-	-	TGTGCCATCAGTGACCGGGACTTAAAAGAGACCCAGTACTTC	CAISDRDLKETQYF
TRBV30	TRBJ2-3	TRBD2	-	TGTGCCTGGAGGCTGAGTCTAGCGGGTCTCACAGATACGCAGTATTTT	CAWRLSLAGLTDTQYF
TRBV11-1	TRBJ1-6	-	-	TGTGCCAGCAGCTTGGGACTTCAAAGTAATTCACCCCTCCACTTT	CASSLGLQSNSPLHF
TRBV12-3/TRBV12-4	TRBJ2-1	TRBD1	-	TGTGCCAGCAGGCCCAACAGGGGCCCTTACAATGAGCAGTTCTTC	CASRPNRGPYNEQFF
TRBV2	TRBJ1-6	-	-	TGTGCCAGCGAGGGGCTCCCGCCCCTCCACTTT	CASEGLPPLHF
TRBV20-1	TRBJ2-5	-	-	TGCAGTGCTTCTAACACCCTCCGTAAGGGGGAGACCCAGTACTTC	CSASNTLRKGETQYF
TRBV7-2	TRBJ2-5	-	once	TGTGCCAGCAGCTTAGCGGGGAGTTCTCAGTACTTC	CASSLAGSSQYF
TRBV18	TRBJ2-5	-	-	TGTGCCAGCTCACCACGGCAAGAGACCCAGTACTTC	CASSPRQETQYF
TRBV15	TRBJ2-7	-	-	TGTGCCACCAGCAGGCACGGGGGCTACGAGCAGTACTTC	CATSRHGGYEQYF
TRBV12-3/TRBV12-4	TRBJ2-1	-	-	TGTGCCAGCAGTTTAATCCGGAGAGGCGAGCAGTTCTTC	CASSLIRRGEQFF
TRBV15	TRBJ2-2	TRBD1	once	TGTGCCACCAGCACTGGGGGCAGGGGGCGCGCCGGGGAGCTGTTTTTT	CATSTGGRGRAGELFF
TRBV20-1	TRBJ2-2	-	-	TGCAGTGCTAGAGATAGACGGACCCACACCGGGGAGCTGTTTTTT	CSARDRRTHTGELFF
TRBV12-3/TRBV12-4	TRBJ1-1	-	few	TGTGCCAGCAGCCGAAGCCACAACACTGAAGCTTTCTTT	CASSRSHNTEAFF
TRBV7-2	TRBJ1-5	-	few	TGTGCCAGCAGTCTAAGGTTGGGGGTAGATCAGCCCCAGCATTTT	CASSLRLGVDQPQHF
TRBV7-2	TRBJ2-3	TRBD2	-	TGTGCCAGCAGCCCCGGGGGCGGGAGGGCCGATACGCAGTATTTT	CASSPGGGRADTQYF
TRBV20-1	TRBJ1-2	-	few	TGCAGTGCCCCGATTCGTGGGGCAGCTAATGGCTACACCTTC	CSAPIRGAANGYTF
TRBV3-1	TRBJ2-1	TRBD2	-	TGTGCCAGCAGCTCCTCCCCCGGGACTAGCGGGAGCAATGAGCAGTTCTTC	CASSSSPGTSGSNEQFF
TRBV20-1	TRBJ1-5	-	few	TGCAGTGCTAGAGATAGTAGTAAGAGGGGGTTTGATCAGCCCCAGCATTTT	CSARDSSKRGFDQPQHF
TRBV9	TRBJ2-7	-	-	TGTGCCAGCAGCGCCACCGGGTCAAGTTCCTACGAGCAGTACTTC	CASSATGSSSYEQYF
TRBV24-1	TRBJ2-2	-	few	TGTGCCACCAGTGACCCTACTAGATCGAGCGGGGAGCTGTTTTTT	CATSDPTRSSGELFF
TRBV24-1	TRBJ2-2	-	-	TGTGCCACCAGTGGAGTACTCAACACCGGGGAGCTGTTTTTT	CATSGVLNTGELFF
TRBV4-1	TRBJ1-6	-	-	TGCGCCAGCAAACCAGAAAACACAGGCCCCGGACCCCTCCACTTT	CASKPENTGPGPLHF
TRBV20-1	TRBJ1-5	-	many	TGCAGTGCTAGAGATCTGTCGGGAGACAATCAGCCCCAGCATTTT	CSARDLSGDNQPQHF
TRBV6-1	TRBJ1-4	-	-	TGTGCCAGCAGTGAGGGGTGGACTAATGAAAAACTGTTTTTT	CASSEGWTNEKLFF
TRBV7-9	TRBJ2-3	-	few	TGTGCCAGCAGCCAACAGAGCACAGATACGCAGTATTTT	CASSQQSTDTQYF
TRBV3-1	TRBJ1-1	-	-	TGTGCCAGCAGCCAAGAATACACTGAAGCTTTCTTT	CASSQEYTEAFF
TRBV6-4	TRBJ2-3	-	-	TGTGCCAGCAGTGACCCAATCACAGATACGCAGTATTTT	CASSDPITDTQYF
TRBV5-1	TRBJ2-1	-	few	TGCGCCAGCAGCTTGCCGGGGGCGACCTACAATGAGCAGTTCTTC	CASSLPGATYNEQFF